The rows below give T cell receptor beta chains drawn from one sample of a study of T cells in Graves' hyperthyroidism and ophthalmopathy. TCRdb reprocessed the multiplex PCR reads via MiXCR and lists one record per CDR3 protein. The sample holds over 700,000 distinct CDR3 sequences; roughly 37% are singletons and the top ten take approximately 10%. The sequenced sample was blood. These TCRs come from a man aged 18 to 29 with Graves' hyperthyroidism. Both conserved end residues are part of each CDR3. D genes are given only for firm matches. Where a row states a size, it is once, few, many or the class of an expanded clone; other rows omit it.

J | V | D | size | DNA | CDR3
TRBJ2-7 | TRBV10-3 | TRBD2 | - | TGTGCCAGCAGTGATCTCAGCGGGAGCTCCTACGAGCAGTACTTC | CASSDLSGSSYEQYF
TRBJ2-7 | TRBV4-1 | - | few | TGCGCCAGCAGCCAAGAAAGGGGGAGCTTCAACGAGCAGTACTTC | CASSQERGSFNEQYF
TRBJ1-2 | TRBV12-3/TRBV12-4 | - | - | TGTGCCAGCAGTTTATGGGGGGTTGGCGGCTACACCTTC | CASSLWGVGGYTF
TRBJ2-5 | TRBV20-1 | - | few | TGCAGTGCTAGAGATTCGGGGAGCCAAGAGACCCAGTACTTC | CSARDSGSQETQYF
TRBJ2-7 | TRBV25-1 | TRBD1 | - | TGTGCCAGCAGTTACGCCAGGGGGCCCTACGAGCAGTACTTC | CASSYARGPYEQYF
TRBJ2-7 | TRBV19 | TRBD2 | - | TGTGCCTGGGGGACTAGCTTCTACGAGCAGTACTTC | CAWGTSFYEQYF
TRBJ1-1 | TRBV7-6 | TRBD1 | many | TGTGCCAGCAGCCAGGGGGACAGCATGAACACTGAAGCTTTCTTT | CASSQGDSMNTEAFF
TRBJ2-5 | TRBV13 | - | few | TGTGCCAGCAGCTTACTCCGGGGAGGCCAAGAGACCCAGTACTTC | CASSLLRGGQETQYF
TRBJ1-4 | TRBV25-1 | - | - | TGTGCCAGCAGTGAACCATACAGGGTGAATTCGACTAATGAAAAACTGTTTTTT | CASSEPYRVNSTNEKLFF
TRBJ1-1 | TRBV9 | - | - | TGTGCCAGCAGCCGGTATGGTGAAGCTTTCTTT | CASSRYGEAFF
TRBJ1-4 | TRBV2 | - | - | TGTGCCAGCAGTCTTCGACATGGGGAAAAACTGTTTTTT | CASSLRHGEKLFF
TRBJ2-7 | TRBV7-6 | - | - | TGTGCCAGCAGCTTAGTGCCGGGTAGGAGCGAGCAGTACTTC | CASSLVPGRSEQYF